One and the same sample provided the 26 T cell receptor beta chains below, sequenced in a study of human T cells and chemical hapten exposure. A single record per CDR3 protein comes from TCRdb applying MiXCR to the 5' RACE reads. Here the sample spans about 80,000 distinct CDR3 sequences, approximately 16% being singletons. Before extraction, the whole blood was not fractionated, and total RNA was taken from it. Receptors originate from a female donor in good health.

This clonotype occurred many times. This chain uses TRBV27 with TRBJ1-2, with TRBD1 matching over 8 bases. V was clipped by 3 bases and J by 8 bases; unmatched bases: 8. Looked up from germline, CDR1 is MNHEY and CDR2 is SMNVEV (reference sequence). CDR3 length equals 14 residues. This chain's CDR3 is CASSFSDRVTGYTF. CDR3 nucleotide sequence: TGTGCCAGCAGTTTCTCGGACAGGGTGACGGGCTACACCTTC.

The chain joins TRBV12-3 or TRBV12-4 to TRBJ1-1; the D is unclear. Trimming took off 6 bases at V and 14 bases at J, with 13 bases between the two ends. The CDR3 consists of 10 residues. The DNA of the CDR3 is TGTGCCAGCAGCCATATAAGAAAATTCTTT. It encodes CASSHIRKFF.

The J gene is TRBJ1-2, the V gene TRBV12-3 or TRBV12-4; weak D call: TRBD1 (5 bases). The CDR3 is 12 residues long. V lost 8 bases to trimming and J lost 5 bases, with 12 bases between them. CDR3 DNA: TGTGCCAGCGGAGAGACAGATTATGGCTACACCTTC. Translation: CASGETDYGYTF.

This clonotype was observed a handful of times. V usage is TRBV11-2 and J usage is TRBJ2-1, with D possibly being TRBD1 or TRBD2 (5 bases each). Trimming took off 2 bases at V and 9 bases at J, with 11 bases between the two ends. The CDR3 runs 13 residues. CDR1 is SGHAT and CDR2 is FQNNGV in the germline V gene. The CDR3 protein is CASSLPGRAEQFF. The CDR3 coding sequence is TGTGCCAGCAGCTTACCGGGGCGCGCTGAGCAGTTCTTC.

This rearrangement joins TRBV5-1 to TRBJ2-3, with TRBD2 as a possible D gene (5 bases). This CDR3 has 12 amino acids. Trimming pared 4 bases from V and 8 bases from J, leaving 11 bases between. CDR1 and CDR2 from the germline V gene are SGHRS and YFSETQ. The CDR3 here is CASSPNEGTQYF. The CDR3 region has the DNA TGCGCCAGCAGCCCAAATGAGGGTACGCAGTATTTT.

As to this clonotype: One junction end does not reproduce the germline sequence, and a read error may be involved. This chain connects TRBV12-3 or TRBV12-4 to TRBJ2-1; 8 nucleotides agree with TRBD2. The CDR3 extends over 20 amino acids. CDR3 bases: TGTGCCAGCAGTCTAGCCGGCCCTGGGGAGAGCGGGAGATCGTACAATGAGCAGTTCTTC. Encoded protein: CASSLAGPGESGRSYNEQFF.

This clonotype has a count of ten or more. The chain has TRBV29-1 and TRBJ1-3; D not resolved. The V gene lost 7 bases and the J gene lost 0 bases, with 10 bases spanning the gap. The CDR3 sequence is 13 residues long. Per the germline V gene, CDR1 is SQVTM and CDR2 is ANQGSEA. In DNA, the CDR3 is TGCAGCGCCGAGAGGTTCTCTGGAAACACCATATATTTT. It specifies CSAERFSGNTIYF.

This clonotype was found many times. This chain joins TRBV12-3 or TRBV12-4 and TRBJ2-3, with D tentatively TRBD1 or TRBD2 (6 bases each). The CDR3 spans 13 residues. The V end lost 6 bases, the J end lost 6 bases, and 13 bases lay between the germline ends. The CDR3 coding sequence is TGTGCCAGCAGGAGGGGGGATGTGGATACGCAGTATTTT. Its protein is CASRRGDVDTQYF.

This clonotype has ten or more counts. The DNA for the CDR3 is TGTGCCAGCAGGGGACAGTCAAATCAGCCCCAGCATTTT. Translation gives CASRGQSNQPQHF. The rearrangement joins TRBV2 to TRBJ1-5, with 7 bases fitting TRBD1. Losses at the gene ends were 6 bases for V and 4 bases for J; bases not matched to a gene: 3. CDR1 and CDR2 from the germline V gene are SNHLY and FYNNEI. This CDR3 is built from 13 residues.

This clonotype has more than one count but fewer than ten. The chain links TRBV12-3 or TRBV12-4 to TRBJ1-5, with 10 bases fitting TRBD1. J gave up 2 bases and V 6 bases, and 10 bases lay outside the gene matches. This CDR3 is built from 17 residues. The CDR3 loop is CASSYLAGTGGNQPQHF. CDR3 nucleotide sequence: TGTGCCAGCAGCTATCTAGCCGGGACAGGGGGCAATCAGCCCCAGCATTTT.

The chain links TRBV24-1 to TRBJ2-1; TRBD2 matches 11 bases. CDR3 length: 16 amino acids. V was clipped by 3 bases and J by 6 bases; unmatched bases: 6. Germline CDR1 KGHDR, CDR2 SFDVKD. This CDR3 reads CATSDPPGTSGNEQFF. CDR3 nucleotide sequence: TGTGCCACCAGTGATCCACCTGGGACTAGCGGCAATGAGCAGTTCTTC.

This clonotype was seen ten or more times. The genes are TRBV2 and TRBJ2-6; perhaps TRBD1 as D (5 bases). With 7 bases removed from V and 0 bases from J, the gap between germline ends came to 22 bases. The V gene's germline CDR1 is SNHLY and CDR2 FYNNEI. The CDR3 totals 19 residues. The CDR3 protein is CASTPRGRALFSGANVLTF. The CDR3 DNA follows: TGTGCCAGCACCCCAAGGGGCAGGGCTCTTTTCTCTGGGGCCAACGTCCTGACTTTC.

V is TRBV6-5 and J is TRBJ1-1, with TRBD1 as a possible D gene (5 bases). In germline, CDR1 is MNHEY, CDR2 SVGAGI. The CDR3 has 15 amino acids. V shed 2 bases and J shed 1 base, with 11 bases lying between them. The CDR3 nucleotides read TGTGCCAGCAGTTACGTTGGGGCCGGGAACACTGAAGCTTTCTTT. Its protein is CASSYVGAGNTEAFF.

As to this clonotype: Relative to the germline gene, one junction end is altered; a read error may explain this. The V and J genes are TRBV7-6 and TRBJ1-1, with D hard to call. CDR3 length: 15 amino acids. Germline V gene data show CDR1 as SGHVS and CDR2 as FNYEAQ. The DNA of the CDR3 is TGTGCCAGCAGCCACCGCCGGCTATTGAACACTGAGGCTTTCTTT. Its translation is CASSHRRLLNTEAFF.

The chain uses TRBV9 and TRBJ1-1, with D possibly being TRBD1 (6 bases). This CDR3 spans 14 amino acids. The germline gives CDR1 SGDLS, CDR2 YYNGEE. Deletions cut 0 bases from V and 4 bases from J, with 10 bases between. The CDR3, as DNA: TGTGCCAGCAGCGTAGGAAGAGGGGGCACTGAAGCTTTCTTT. Its protein product is CASSVGRGGTEAFF. Full variable domain (outside the CDR3, taken from reference TRBV9 and TRBJ1-1): DSGVTQTPKHLITATGQRVTLRCSPRSGDLSVYWYQQSLDQGLQFLIQYYNGEERAKGNILERFSAQQFPDLHSELNLSSLELGDSALYFCASSVGRGGTEAFFGQGTRLTVV.

The chain carries TRBV14 and TRBJ2-4, with TRBD1 matching 9 bases. This CDR3 is 17 amino acids long. V lost 2 bases, J lost 0 bases, and 5 bases stayed unmatched. The V gene's germline CDR1 is SGHDN and CDR2 FVKESK. CDR3 bases: TGTGCCAGCAGCCAAACAGGGGGCACTTTAGCCAAAAACATTCAGTACTTC. It codes for CASSQTGGTLAKNIQYF.

CDR3 nucleotide sequence: TGTGCCAGCAGCTTGGAATCTAAAGAGACCCAGTACTTC. Its translation is CASSLESKETQYF. This rearrangement joins TRBV5-5 to TRBJ2-5, with D unclear. Germline assignment: CDR1 SGHKS and CDR2 YYEKEE (reference sequence). The CDR3 has 13 residues. V shed 0 bases and J shed 3 bases, with 6 bases lying between them.

The rearrangement joins TRBV20-1 to TRBJ1-4; no firm D call. This CDR3 spans 12 amino acids. Germline V CDR1 and CDR2: DFQATT, SNEGSKA (reference sequence). Trimming removed 2 bases from V and 8 bases from J, with 9 bases in between. CDR3: CSARPGGEKLFF. The CDR3, as DNA: TGCAGTGCTAGACCCGGAGGGGAAAAACTGTTTTTT.

This clonotype was seen a few times. The chain employs TRBV7-2 and TRBJ1-1; D is undetermined. Per the germline V gene, CDR1 is SGHTA and CDR2 is FQGNSA. V was trimmed by 5 bases and J by 0 bases, leaving 7 bases between them. This CDR3 is 13 amino acids long. The CDR3 sequence: CASSQYMNTEAFF. The CDR3 DNA reads TGTGCCAGCAGCCAATACATGAACACTGAAGCTTTCTTT. The whole variable domain, remainder taken from reference TRBV7-2 and TRBJ1-1, is GAGVSQSPSNKVTEKGKDVELRCDPISGHTALYWYRQSLGQGLEFLIYFQGNSAPDKSGLPSDRFSAERTGGSVSTLTIQRTQQEDSAVYLCASSQYMNTEAFFGQGTRLTVV.

The V call is TRBV7-2, the J call TRBJ1-1, with 8 bases identical to TRBD1. The CDR3 consists of 13 residues. Germline CDR1 reads SGHTA; CDR2 reads FQGNSA. J gave up 7 bases and V 6 bases, and 7 bases lay outside the gene matches. This chain's CDR3 is CASSWTGFNEAFF. CDR3 in DNA: TGTGCCAGCAGTTGGACAGGGTTTAATGAAGCTTTCTTT. Using reference TRBV7-2 and TRBJ1-1 for the parts outside the CDR3, the full variable domain is GAGVSQSPSNKVTEKGKDVELRCDPISGHTALYWYRQSLGQGLEFLIYFQGNSAPDKSGLPSDRFSAERTGGSVSTLTIQRTQQEDSAVYLCASSWTGFNEAFFGQGTRLTVV.

The sample holds a few counts of this clonotype. The chain couples TRBV15 to TRBJ1-5, with 7 bases identical to TRBD1. CDR3 size: 15 residues. Looked up from germline, CDR1 is LNHNV and CDR2 is YYDKDF (reference sequence). V was pared by 1 base and J by 7 bases, with 7 bases of the junction left unmatched. The CDR3 DNA follows: TGTGCCACCAGCAGAGGAGGGCAGGGGGACCAGCCCCAGCATTTT. This encodes CATSRGGQGDQPQHF.

This clonotype has only a few counts. This sequence joins TRBV5-1 and TRBJ2-2; D ambiguous. Trimming stripped 0 bases from V and 7 bases from J, with 10 bases between. This CDR3 spans 14 amino acids. Germline assignment: CDR1 SGHRS and CDR2 YFSETQ. CDR3 residues: CASSLATGDGELFF. The CDR3 DNA is TGCGCCAGCAGCTTGGCGACCGGAGACGGGGAGCTGTTTTTT.

This clonotype was found a few times. The chain couples TRBV6-1 to TRBJ2-7, with D perhaps matching TRBD1 (6 bases). The CDR3 is made up of 14 amino acids. In germline, CDR1 is MNHNS, CDR2 SASEGT. The V end lost 4 bases, the J end lost 4 bases, and 14 bases lay between the germline ends. CDR3 loop: CASSGRQAAYEQYF. The DNA of the CDR3 is TGTGCCAGCAGTGGTAGACAGGCAGCATACGAGCAGTACTTC.

This clonotype was observed a few times. The J gene is TRBJ2-3, the V gene TRBV11-2; 10 positions agree with TRBD2. Losses at the gene ends were 2 bases for V and 5 bases for J; bases not matched to a gene: 7. Germline-derived CDR1 and CDR2 are SGHAT and FQNNGV. This CDR3 has 16 amino acids. CDR3 nucleotides: TGTGCCAGCAGCTTACGACTAGCGGGTCTAATAGATACGCAGTATTTT. Amino acids: CASSLRLAGLIDTQYF.

This clonotype was picked up many times. The chain uses TRBV5-1 and TRBJ2-7; 8 nucleotides line up with TRBD1. With 4 bases clipped from V and 2 bases from J, the junction kept 2 bases outside the gene matches. CDR3 length: 13 amino acids. Germline loops: CDR1 SGHRS, CDR2 YFSETQ. Written as DNA, the CDR3 is TGCGCCAGCAGCCTGGACAGGGCCTACGAGCAGTACTTC. This encodes CASSLDRAYEQYF.

This clonotype was seen only a few times. The gene calls are TRBV20-1 and TRBJ1-1; a weak D match, TRBD1 (6 bases). V lost 4 bases to trimming and J lost 5 bases, with 11 bases between them. The CDR3 runs 12 residues. Germline V gene data show CDR1 as DFQATT and CDR2 as SNEGSKA (reference sequence). CDR3: CSAKEGETEAFF. Here the CDR3 DNA reads TGCAGTGCTAAGGAGGGGGAAACTGAAGCTTTCTTT.